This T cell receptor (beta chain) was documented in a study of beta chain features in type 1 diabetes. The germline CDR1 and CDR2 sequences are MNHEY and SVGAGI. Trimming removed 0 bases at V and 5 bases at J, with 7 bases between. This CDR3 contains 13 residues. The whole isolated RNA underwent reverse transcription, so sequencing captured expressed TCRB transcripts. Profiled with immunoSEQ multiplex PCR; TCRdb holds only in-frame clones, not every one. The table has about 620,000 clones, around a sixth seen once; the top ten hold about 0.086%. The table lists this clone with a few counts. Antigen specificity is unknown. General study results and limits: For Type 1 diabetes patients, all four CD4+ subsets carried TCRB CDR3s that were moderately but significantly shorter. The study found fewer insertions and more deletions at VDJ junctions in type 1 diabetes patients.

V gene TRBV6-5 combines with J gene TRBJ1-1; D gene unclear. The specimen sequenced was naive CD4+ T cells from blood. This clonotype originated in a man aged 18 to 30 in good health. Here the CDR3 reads CASSYSGKTEAFF. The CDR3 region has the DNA TGTGCCAGCAGTTACTCCGGTAAGACTGAAGCTTTCTTT.